A single TCR beta chain is shown here with its context. Method: immunoSEQ multiplex PCR; TCRdb's copy keeps in-frame clones and lacks some. Of 60,000 to 70,000 clones in the sample, 91% were seen once. This entry is derived from a study of T cell changes during pregnancy in multiple sclerosis. Trimming removed 3 bases from V and 5 bases from J, with 9 bases in between. The CDR3 is 13 amino acids. Germline CDR1 SGHTA, CDR2 FQGNSA. This clonotype was obtained from a female donor with multiple sclerosis, enrolled in a pregnancy study. The chain employs TRBV7-2 and TRBJ2-3; D gene unclear. The sample consisted of peripheral blood, taken in the second trimester of pregnancy. The CDR3 nucleotides are TGTGCCAGCAGCTTCTTGCCCGGAGATACGCAGTATTTT. Encoded protein: CASSFLPGDTQYF.